This TCR beta chain was observed in a study of blood T cell repertoires in COVID-19. Clones were read by immunoSEQ multiplex PCR, and TCRdb kept only the in-frame ones, dropping some. The sample yields roughly 400,000 clones, 85% to 90% seen once. Between the trimmed V and J ends, which lost 4 bases and 4 bases, there was a span of 13 bases. Looked up from germline, CDR1 is MNHEY and CDR2 is SVGAGI. This CDR3 is built from 15 residues. V and J are TRBV6-5 and TRBJ2-2, with a tentative D call TRBD2 (5 bases). The TCR originated in a man aged 30 to 39 who had recovered from COVID-19. Sequencing was carried out using PBMCs or T cells enriched from blood (not recorded which). This chain's CDR3 is CASSSRAVGTGELFF. CDR3 bases: TGTGCCAGCAGTTCGAGGGCAGTGGGCACCGGGGAGCTGTTTTTT.